This T cell receptor (beta chain) is drawn from a study of shared clonotypes between healthy human individuals. The study, taken as a whole, reports: All-four-donor shared clonotypes had higher generation probabilities than non-shared clonotypes did.

Germline CDR1 reads SGHRS; CDR2 reads YFSETQ. V gave up 4 bases and J gave up 0 bases, with 10 bases separating them. CDR3 size: 14 residues. Methods used by the authors: Junction-only sequences produced by ImmunoSEQ had no quality scores, so filtering differed. Clones were sequenced by immunoSEQ multiplex PCR, and TCRdb holds only the in-frame ones, with some missing. V and J calls plus clone size are reproduced from that table; the DNA served to infer D and trimming. The sample yields 550,000 to 800,000 clones, around 72% seen once. On this clone: Its cognate antigen is unknown.

This receptor was taken from a woman aged 30 to 39 in good health. Sequences were obtained from memory CD4+ T cells sorted from blood. Subset reported: CD45RA-negative fraction. The chain links TRBV5-1 to TRBJ2-5; D remains ambiguous. The CDR3 nucleotides read TGCGCCAGCAGCCCGAGTGGGGACCAAGAGACCCAGTACTTC. Translating it yields CASSPSGDQETQYF.